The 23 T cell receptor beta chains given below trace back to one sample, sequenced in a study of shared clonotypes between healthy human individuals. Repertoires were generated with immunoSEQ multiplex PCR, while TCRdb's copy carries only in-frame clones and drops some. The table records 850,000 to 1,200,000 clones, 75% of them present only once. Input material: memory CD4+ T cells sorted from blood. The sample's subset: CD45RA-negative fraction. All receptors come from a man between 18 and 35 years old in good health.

The CDR3 loop is CASSLRASEKLFF. CDR3 nucleotide sequence: TGTGCCAGCAGCTTGAGGGCCTCCGAAAAACTGTTTTTT. This chain joins TRBV11-2 and TRBJ1-4, with D uncertain. The V and J ends lost 3 bases and 8 bases respectively, with 10 bases between them. Germline loops: CDR1 SGHAT, CDR2 FQNNGV. The CDR3 length is 13 residues.

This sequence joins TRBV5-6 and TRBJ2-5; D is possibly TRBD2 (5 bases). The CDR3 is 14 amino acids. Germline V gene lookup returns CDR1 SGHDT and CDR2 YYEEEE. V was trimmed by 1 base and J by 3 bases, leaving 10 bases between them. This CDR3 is CASSLRGEKETQYF. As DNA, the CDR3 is TGTGCCAGCAGCTTGCGGGGTGAGAAAGAGACCCAGTACTTC.

CDR3 sequence reads: CASSSEGGRETQYF. CDR3 DNA: TGTGCCAGCAGCTCCGAAGGCGGCCGAGAGACCCAGTACTTC. This sequence joins TRBV7-2 and TRBJ2-5; D call uncertain. CDR1 SGHTA and CDR2 FQGNSA come from the germline V gene. The CDR3 spans 14 residues. The V gene lost 4 bases and the J gene lost 4 bases, with 13 bases spanning the gap.

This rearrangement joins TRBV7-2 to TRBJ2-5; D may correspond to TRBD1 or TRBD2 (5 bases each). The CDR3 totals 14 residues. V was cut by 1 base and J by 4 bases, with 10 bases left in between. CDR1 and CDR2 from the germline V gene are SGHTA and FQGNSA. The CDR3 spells CASSLERGGETQYF. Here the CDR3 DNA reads TGTGCCAGCAGCTTAGAACGGGGCGGAGAGACCCAGTACTTC.

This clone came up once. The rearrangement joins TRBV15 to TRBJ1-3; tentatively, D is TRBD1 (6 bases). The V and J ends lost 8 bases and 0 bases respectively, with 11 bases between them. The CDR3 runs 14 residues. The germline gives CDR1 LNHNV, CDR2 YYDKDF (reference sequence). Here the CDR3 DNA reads TGTGCCACCGGGAGAGGGGGCTCTGGAAACACCATATATTTT. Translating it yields CATGRGGSGNTIYF.

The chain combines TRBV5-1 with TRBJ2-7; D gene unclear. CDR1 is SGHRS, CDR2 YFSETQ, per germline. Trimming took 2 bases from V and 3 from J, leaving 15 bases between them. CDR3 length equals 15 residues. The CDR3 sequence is CASSLSIGNNYEQYF. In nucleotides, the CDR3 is TGCGCCAGCAGCTTAAGCATAGGGAATAACTACGAGCAGTACTTC.

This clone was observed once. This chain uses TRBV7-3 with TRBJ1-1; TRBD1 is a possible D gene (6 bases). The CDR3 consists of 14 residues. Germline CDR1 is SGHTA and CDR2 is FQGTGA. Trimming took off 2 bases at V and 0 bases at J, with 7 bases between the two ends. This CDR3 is CASSLSGVNTEAFF. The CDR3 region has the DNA TGTGCCAGCAGCTTATCAGGGGTGAACACTGAAGCTTTCTTT.

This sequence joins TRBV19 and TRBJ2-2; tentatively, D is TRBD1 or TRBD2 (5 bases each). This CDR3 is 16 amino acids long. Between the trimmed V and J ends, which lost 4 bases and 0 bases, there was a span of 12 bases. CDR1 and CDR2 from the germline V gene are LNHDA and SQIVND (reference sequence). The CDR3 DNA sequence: TGTGCCAGTAGTACCGCAGGGACGTCGAACACCGGGGAGCTGTTTTTT. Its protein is CASSTAGTSNTGELFF.

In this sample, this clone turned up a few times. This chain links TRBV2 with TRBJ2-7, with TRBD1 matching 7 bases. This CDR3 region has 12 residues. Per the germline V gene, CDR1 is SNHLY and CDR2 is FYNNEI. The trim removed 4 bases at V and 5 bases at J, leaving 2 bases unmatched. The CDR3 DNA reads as TGTGCCAGCAGTGGGGACAGCCACGAGCAGTACTTC. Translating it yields CASSGDSHEQYF. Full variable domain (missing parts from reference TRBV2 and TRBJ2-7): EPEVTQTPSHQVTQMGQEVILRCVPISNHLYFYWYRQILGQKVEFLVSFYNNEISEKSEIFDDQFSVERPDGSNFTLKIRSTKLEDSAMYFCASSGDSHEQYFGPGTRLTVT.

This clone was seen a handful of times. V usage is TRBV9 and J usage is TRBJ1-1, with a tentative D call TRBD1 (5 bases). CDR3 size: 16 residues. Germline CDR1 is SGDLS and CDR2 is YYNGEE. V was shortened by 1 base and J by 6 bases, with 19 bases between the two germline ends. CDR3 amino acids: CASSVNSLSGGAEAFF. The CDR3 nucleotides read TGTGCCAGCAGCGTAAACAGTCTTAGCGGAGGGGCTGAAGCTTTCTTT.

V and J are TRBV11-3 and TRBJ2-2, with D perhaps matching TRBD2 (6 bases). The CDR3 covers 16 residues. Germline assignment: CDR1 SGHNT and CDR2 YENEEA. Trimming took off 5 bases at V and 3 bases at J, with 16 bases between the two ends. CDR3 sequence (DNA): TGTGCCAGCAGCCGGGGGTGGAGGGAGGACACCGGGGAGCTGTTTTTT. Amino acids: CASSRGWREDTGELFF. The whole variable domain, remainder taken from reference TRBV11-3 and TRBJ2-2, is EAGVVQSPRYKIIEKKQPVAFWCNPISGHNTLYWYLQNLGQGPELLIRYENEEAVDDSQLPKDRFSAERLKGVDSTLKIQPAELGDSAVYLCASSRGWREDTGELFFGEGSRLTVL.

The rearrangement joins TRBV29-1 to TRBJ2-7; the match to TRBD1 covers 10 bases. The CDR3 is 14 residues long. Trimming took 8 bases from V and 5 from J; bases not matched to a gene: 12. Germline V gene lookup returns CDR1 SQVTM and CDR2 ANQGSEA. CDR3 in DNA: TGCAGCTATACCCCGGGACAGGGGTTCGACGAGCAGTACTTC. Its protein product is CSYTPGQGFDEQYF.

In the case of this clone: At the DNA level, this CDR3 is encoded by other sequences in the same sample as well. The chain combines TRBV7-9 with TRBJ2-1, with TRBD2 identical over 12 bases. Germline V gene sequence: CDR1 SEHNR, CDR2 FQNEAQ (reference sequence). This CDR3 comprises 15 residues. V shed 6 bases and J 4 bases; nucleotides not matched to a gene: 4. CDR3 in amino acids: CASSPGTSGYNEQFF. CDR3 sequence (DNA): TGTGCCAGCAGTCCCGGGACTAGCGGGTACAATGAGCAGTTCTTC.

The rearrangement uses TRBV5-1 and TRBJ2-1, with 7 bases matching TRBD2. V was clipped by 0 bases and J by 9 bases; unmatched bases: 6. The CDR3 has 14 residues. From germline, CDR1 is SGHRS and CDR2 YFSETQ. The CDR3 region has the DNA TGCGCCAGCAGCTTGGACCCTAGCGGTCGTGAGCAGTTCTTC. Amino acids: CASSLDPSGREQFF.

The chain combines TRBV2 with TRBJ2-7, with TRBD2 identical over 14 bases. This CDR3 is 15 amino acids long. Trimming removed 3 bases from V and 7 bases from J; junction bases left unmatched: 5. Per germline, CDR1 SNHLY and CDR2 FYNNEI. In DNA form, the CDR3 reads TGTGCCAGCAGTGATCCGGGACTAGCGGGGGTTGAGCAGTACTTC. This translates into CASSDPGLAGVEQYF.

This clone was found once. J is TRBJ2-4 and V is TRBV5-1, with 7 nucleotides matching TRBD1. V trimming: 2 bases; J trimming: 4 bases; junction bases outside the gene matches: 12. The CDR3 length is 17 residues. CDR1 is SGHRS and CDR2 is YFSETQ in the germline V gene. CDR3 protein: CASSFGNRQGMKNIQYF. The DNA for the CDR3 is TGCGCCAGCAGCTTTGGCAATCGACAGGGTATGAAAAACATTCAGTACTTC.

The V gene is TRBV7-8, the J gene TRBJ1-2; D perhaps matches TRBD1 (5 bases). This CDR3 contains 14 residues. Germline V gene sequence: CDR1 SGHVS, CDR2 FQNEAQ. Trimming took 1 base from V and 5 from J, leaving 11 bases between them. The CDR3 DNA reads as TGTGCCAGCAGCTTAGGGGGGTTTAGTTATGGCTACACCTTC. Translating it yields CASSLGGFSYGYTF. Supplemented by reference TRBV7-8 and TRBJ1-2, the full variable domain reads GAGVSQSPRYKVAKRGQDVALRCDPISGHVSLFWYQQALGQGPEFLTYFQNEAQLDKSGLPSDRFFAERPEGSVSTLKIQRTQQEDSAVYLCASSLGGFSYGYTFGSGTRLTVV.

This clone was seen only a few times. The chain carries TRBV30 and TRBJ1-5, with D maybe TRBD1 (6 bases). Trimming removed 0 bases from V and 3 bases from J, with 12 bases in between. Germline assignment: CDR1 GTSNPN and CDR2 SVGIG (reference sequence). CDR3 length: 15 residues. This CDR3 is CAWSVRGALNQPQHF. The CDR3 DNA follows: TGTGCCTGGAGTGTACGGGGGGCCCTCAATCAGCCCCAGCATTTT.

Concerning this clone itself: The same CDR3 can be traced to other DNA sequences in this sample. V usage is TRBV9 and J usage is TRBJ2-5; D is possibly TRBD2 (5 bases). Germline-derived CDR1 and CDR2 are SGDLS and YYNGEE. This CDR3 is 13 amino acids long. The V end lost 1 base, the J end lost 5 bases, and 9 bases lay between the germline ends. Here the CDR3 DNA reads TGTGCCAGCAGCGTAAACCCGGGGGAGACCCAGTACTTC. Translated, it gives CASSVNPGETQYF.

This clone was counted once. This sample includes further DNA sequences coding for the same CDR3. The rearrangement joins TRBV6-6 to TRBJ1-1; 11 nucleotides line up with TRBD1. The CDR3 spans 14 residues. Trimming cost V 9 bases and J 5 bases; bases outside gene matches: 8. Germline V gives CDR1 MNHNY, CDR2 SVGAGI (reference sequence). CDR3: CASSGQGARTEAFF. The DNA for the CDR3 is TGTGCCAGTAGTGGACAGGGGGCGCGGACTGAAGCTTTCTTT.

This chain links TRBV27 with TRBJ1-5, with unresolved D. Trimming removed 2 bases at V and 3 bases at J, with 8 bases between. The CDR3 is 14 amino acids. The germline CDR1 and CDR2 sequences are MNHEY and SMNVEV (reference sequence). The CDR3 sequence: CASSLTINNQPQHF. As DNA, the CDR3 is TGTGCCAGCAGTTTAACGATAAACAATCAGCCCCAGCATTTT.

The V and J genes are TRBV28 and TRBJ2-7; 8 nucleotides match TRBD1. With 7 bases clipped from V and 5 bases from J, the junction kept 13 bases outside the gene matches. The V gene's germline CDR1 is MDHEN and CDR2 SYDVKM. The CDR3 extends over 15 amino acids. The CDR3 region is CASNQPMDRAHEQYF. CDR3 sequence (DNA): TGTGCCAGCAACCAGCCCATGGACAGGGCCCACGAGCAGTACTTC.

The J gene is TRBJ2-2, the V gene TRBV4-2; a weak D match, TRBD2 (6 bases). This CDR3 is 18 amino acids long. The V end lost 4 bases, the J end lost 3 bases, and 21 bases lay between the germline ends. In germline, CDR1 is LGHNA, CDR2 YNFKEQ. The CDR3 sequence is CASSPEPVRSGDTGELFF. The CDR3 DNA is TGTGCCAGCAGCCCCGAGCCAGTCCGATCGGGGGACACCGGGGAGCTGTTTTTT.